A single sample gave rise to the 30 T cell receptor beta chains below, sequenced in a study of cytomegalovirus exposure and HLA in healthy donors. Vbeta (60) and Jbeta (13) primers were used in the PCR. Clones were sequenced by immunoSEQ multiplex PCR, and TCRdb holds only the in-frame ones, with some missing. The sample has some 95,000 clones, 55% to 80% seen once; the top ten hold 1.2%. Specimen: PBMCs. These receptors all come from a female donor in good health and CMV-seronegative.

This rearrangement joins TRBV2 to TRBJ1-5; D is uncertain. V lost 2 bases to trimming and J lost 4 bases, with 3 bases between them. The CDR3 covers 12 residues. Germline V gene data show CDR1 as SNHLY and CDR2 as FYNNEI. The CDR3 reads CASSEPNQPQHF. The CDR3 coding sequence is TGTGCCAGCAGTGAACCAAATCAGCCCCAGCATTTT.

This clone was counted only a few times. The chain couples TRBV7-9 to TRBJ2-5, with D perhaps matching TRBD1 (5 bases). V was clipped by 0 bases and J by 5 bases, with 10 bases between them. Germline assignment: CDR1 SEHNR and CDR2 FQNEAQ (reference sequence). The CDR3 is 14 amino acids. The CDR3 loop reads CASSLAQGRETQYF. In nucleotides, the CDR3 is TGTGCCAGCAGCTTAGCGCAGGGTCGGGAGACCCAGTACTTC.

Turning to this clone: Other DNA sequences from this sample encode an identical CDR3 as well. The chain employs TRBV18 and TRBJ2-7; D is unclear. Germline lookup yields CDR1 KGHSH and CDR2 LQKENI. This CDR3 region has 12 residues. The germline V and J ends were trimmed by 5 bases and 1 base, with 6 bases remaining between them. For the CDR3, the DNA is TGTGCCAGCTCAGTCCAATCCTACGAGCAGTACTTC. This gives the protein CASSVQSYEQYF.

This clone was seen only once. The V call is TRBV10-3, the J call TRBJ2-1; tentative D call: TRBD1 (7 bases). There are 12 residues in the CDR3. Looked up from germline, CDR1 is ENHRY and CDR2 is SYGVKD. V dropped 10 bases and J dropped 8 bases, with 15 bases sitting between them. CDR3 bases: TGTGCCACCGCGGACAGGAGGGATGAGCAGTTCTTC. It yields the protein CATADRRDEQFF.

This chain joins TRBV6-1 and TRBJ1-5, with 10 bases lining up with TRBD1. The CDR3 totals 20 residues. Germline-derived CDR1 and CDR2 are MNHNS and SASEGT. The junction had 18 bases not matched to a gene; V was cut back by 0 bases and J by 7 bases. The CDR3 region is CASSEALRWGTGDKRQPQHF. CDR3 in DNA: TGTGCCAGCAGTGAAGCGCTTAGGTGGGGGACAGGGGATAAAAGGCAGCCCCAGCATTTT.

V usage is TRBV12-5 and J usage is TRBJ2-7, with 7 nucleotides matching TRBD1. Germline CDR1 reads LGHNT; CDR2 reads FRNRAP. The junction had 7 bases not matched to a gene; V was cut back by 3 bases and J by 5 bases. The CDR3 has 14 amino acids. This CDR3 reads CASGLGTERHEQYF. CDR3 nucleotide sequence: TGTGCTAGTGGTTTAGGGACAGAACGCCACGAGCAGTACTTC.

V and J are TRBV6-5 and TRBJ2-7; 9 nucleotides align to TRBD1. Germline V gene data show CDR1 as MNHEY and CDR2 as SVGAGI. There are 13 residues in the CDR3. Trimming took 5 bases from V and 3 from J; bases not matched to a gene: 2. The CDR3 DNA sequence: TGTGCCAGCAGTAGGACAGGGGACTACGAGCAGTACTTC. This encodes CASSRTGDYEQYF.

The chain uses TRBV5-8 and TRBJ1-5; a possible D gene is TRBD1 (6 bases). The V end was cut by 4 bases, the J end by 7 bases, with 12 bases between. Germline lookup yields CDR1 SGHTS and CDR2 YDEGEE. The CDR3 covers 13 residues. The CDR3 sequence: CASSAHREQPQHF. For the CDR3, the DNA is TGTGCCAGCAGCGCCCACAGGGAACAGCCCCAGCATTTT.

This chain links TRBV5-1 with TRBJ2-3; D gene uncertain. The CDR3 spans 15 residues. Germline CDR1 is SGHRS and CDR2 is YFSETQ. Trimming removed 4 bases from V and 5 bases from J, with 17 bases in between. CDR3 nucleotide sequence: TGCGCCAGCAGCCCGGATGGGCGCCAGATAGATACGCAGTATTTT. The encoded protein is CASSPDGRQIDTQYF.

This clone has just a few counts. The chain is built from TRBV5-6 and TRBJ1-2, with D tentatively TRBD1 (5 bases). V lost 1 base and J lost 0, with 7 bases in between. The CDR3 has 14 residues. Germline V gene data show CDR1 as SGHDT and CDR2 as YYEEEE. CDR3 protein: CASSLLGANYGYTF. In DNA form, the CDR3 reads TGTGCCAGCAGCTTGCTAGGGGCTAACTATGGCTACACCTTC.

Comments on this clone: The junction differs from germline at one of its ends, possibly a read error. This chain connects TRBV7-7 to TRBJ2-1; a possible D gene is TRBD2 (6 bases). The germline gives CDR1 SSHAT, CDR2 FNYEAQ (reference sequence). The CDR3 spans 15 residues. The CDR3 region is CASSLDSGTYNEQFF. The CDR3 coding sequence is TGTGCTAGCAGCTTAGATAGCGGAACCTACAATGAGCAGTTCTTC.

V is TRBV5-6 and J is TRBJ1-2, with TRBD1 identical over 9 bases. CDR1 is SGHDT and CDR2 is YYEEEE in the germline V gene. V lost 0 bases to trimming and J lost 4 bases; unmatched junction nucleotides: 1. The CDR3 is 14 residues long. The CDR3 coding sequence is TGTGCCAGCAGCTTGGGACAGGGGGGCTATGGCTACACCTTC. Its translation: CASSLGQGGYGYTF.

CDR3: CASSDRGHTDTQYF. DNA of the CDR3: TGCGCCAGCAGTGACAGGGGGCACACAGATACGCAGTATTTT. The gene calls are TRBV10-1 and TRBJ2-3, with 8 bases that match TRBD1. The CDR3 sequence is 14 residues long. The ends lost 3 bases at V and 2 bases at J; junction bases unmatched: 1. From germline, CDR1 is WNHNN and CDR2 SYGVQD (reference sequence).

The J gene is TRBJ2-5, the V gene TRBV19; D possibly corresponds to TRBD1 (7 bases). The CDR3 has 15 amino acids. Germline V gene sequence: CDR1 LNHDA, CDR2 SQIVND (reference sequence). The V and J ends lost 4 bases and 4 bases respectively, with 16 bases between them. CDR3: CASSRGQLRGETQYF. The CDR3 DNA reads TGTGCCAGTAGTAGGGGACAGCTGCGGGGAGAGACCCAGTACTTC.

This clone was detected a few times. The chain is built from TRBV6-5 and TRBJ2-7, with a weak D call TRBD1 (5 bases). This CDR3 region has 14 residues. The germline CDR1 and CDR2 sequences are MNHEY and SVGAGI. V gave up 7 bases and J gave up 5 bases, with 18 bases separating them. CDR3 coding DNA: TGTGCCAGCATCAACCCCAACAGGTTCCACGAGCAGTACTTC. The encoded protein is CASINPNRFHEQYF.

The sample holds a few counts of this clone. The CDR3 DNA reads as TGCGCCAGCAGCTTGACAGGGCGCACAGATACGCAGTATTTT. The encoded protein is CASSLTGRTDTQYF. The gene calls are TRBV5-1 and TRBJ2-3; perhaps TRBD1 as D (6 bases). Trimming stripped 1 base from V and 1 base from J, with 7 bases between. The length of the CDR3 is 14 residues. Germline lookup yields CDR1 SGHRS and CDR2 YFSETQ.

This chain connects TRBV7-9 to TRBJ2-3; D is undetermined. V shed 5 bases and J shed 6 bases, with 9 bases lying between them. CDR1 and CDR2 (germline): SEHNR, FQNEAQ (reference sequence). This CDR3 region has 12 residues. The CDR3 reads CASSPPRDTQYF. For the CDR3, the DNA is TGTGCCAGCAGCCCCCCGAGGGATACGCAGTATTTT.

The V gene is TRBV6-1, the J gene TRBJ2-7; no definite D call. V gave up 2 bases and J gave up 5 bases, with 10 bases separating them. Germline V lookup: CDR1 MNHNS, CDR2 SASEGT. This CDR3 is built from 13 residues. The CDR3 DNA reads as TGTGCCAGCAGTGAACCCCCGTTCCACGAGCAGTACTTC. It translates to CASSEPPFHEQYF.

The J gene is TRBJ1-1, the V gene TRBV5-4, with TRBD1 matching over 9 bases. Germline loops: CDR1 SGHNT, CDR2 YYREEE (reference sequence). J gave up 2 bases and V 3 bases, and 5 bases lay outside the gene matches. There are 15 residues in the CDR3. The CDR3 DNA sequence: TGTGCCAGCAGCTGGCAACAGGGGGCTAACACTGAAGCTTTCTTT. It translates to CASSWQQGANTEAFF.

J is TRBJ1-4 and V is TRBV11-2; 7 nucleotides match TRBD1. Germline-derived CDR1 and CDR2 are SGHAT and FQNNGV. J gave up 12 bases and V 5 bases, and 3 bases lay outside the gene matches. This CDR3 is built from 11 residues. The CDR3 DNA sequence: TGTGCCAGCAGCCCCGGACAGGAACTGTTTTTT. Protein: CASSPGQELFF. The whole variable domain, remainder taken from reference TRBV11-2 and TRBJ1-4, is EAGVAQSPRYKIIEKRQSVAFWCNPISGHATLYWYQQILGQGPKLLIQFQNNGVVDDSQLPKDRFSAERLKGVDSTLKIQPAKLEDSAVYLCASSPGQELFFGSGTQLSVL.

J is TRBJ2-7 and V is TRBV7-8; tentatively, D is TRBD2 (6 bases). The CDR3 is 15 amino acids. Germline V lookup: CDR1 SGHVS, CDR2 FQNEAQ. Trimming removed 5 bases from V and 0 bases from J, with 14 bases in between. The CDR3 DNA follows: TGTGCCAGCAGCCAACTTAGCGGACCCTCCTACGAGCAGTACTTC. Its protein product is CASSQLSGPSYEQYF.

The chain uses TRBV6-1 and TRBJ2-4; possibly TRBD1 for D (6 bases). Germline V lookup: CDR1 MNHNS, CDR2 SASEGT. Trimming stripped 3 bases from V and 1 base from J, with 10 bases between. The length of the CDR3 is 15 residues. CDR3 coding DNA: TGTGCCAGCAGTGATTTTACAGGGGCCAAAAACATTCAGTACTTC. This sequence encodes CASSDFTGAKNIQYF.

This chain links TRBV6-1 with TRBJ2-5, with 9 bases matching TRBD2. This CDR3 spans 15 amino acids. Germline values: CDR1 MNHNS, CDR2 SASEGT. The J segment lost 1 base and the V segment lost 2 bases, leaving 2 bases of the junction unmatched. The CDR3 loop is CASSERGLAQETQYF. The CDR3 bases are TGTGCCAGCAGTGAACGGGGACTAGCCCAAGAGACCCAGTACTTC.

The rearrangement links TRBV27 to TRBJ1-1; D perhaps matches TRBD1 (5 bases). CDR3 length: 13 residues. Germline V gives CDR1 MNHEY, CDR2 SMNVEV (reference sequence). Trimming cost V 5 bases and J 6 bases, with 13 bases left between them. CDR3 amino acids: CASSPQGWPEAFF. The CDR3 DNA is TGTGCCAGCAGTCCGCAGGGTTGGCCTGAAGCTTTCTTT.

This clone was seen more than once but under ten times. The J gene is TRBJ2-1, the V gene TRBV20-1, with unresolved D. The germline CDR1 and CDR2 sequences are DFQATT and SNEGSKA (reference sequence). Trimming shortened V by 0 bases and J by 8 bases, and 5 bases separated the two germline ends. The CDR3 is made up of 11 amino acids. The CDR3 loop is CSARDQYEQFF. CDR3 in DNA: TGCAGTGCTAGAGATCAGTATGAGCAGTTCTTC.

This clone was counted between two and nine times. The chain is built from TRBV15 and TRBJ2-7; 7 bases map to TRBD2. This CDR3 has 14 amino acids. Per the germline V gene, CDR1 is LNHNV and CDR2 is YYDKDF (reference sequence). After removal of 1 base from V and 6 bases from J, the junction contained 6 bases not matched to a gene. The CDR3 reads CATSRGGREGEQYF. The CDR3 bases are TGTGCCACCAGCAGAGGTGGCAGGGAGGGCGAGCAGTACTTC.

The chain joins TRBV5-6 to TRBJ2-1, with D uncertain. This CDR3 has 13 residues. Trimming stripped 2 bases from V and 6 bases from J, with 9 bases between. Germline V lookup: CDR1 SGHDT, CDR2 YYEEEE. The CDR3 loop is CASSFSFTNEQFF. For the CDR3, the DNA is TGTGCCAGCAGCTTTAGTTTTACCAATGAGCAGTTCTTC.

This clone was picked up a small number of times. This sequence joins TRBV5-8 and TRBJ2-5, with D maybe TRBD1 (5 bases). Germline V CDR1 and CDR2: SGHTS, YDEGEE. V lost 6 bases and J 6 bases, leaving 18 bases between the germline ends. There are 14 residues in the CDR3. The CDR3 DNA follows: TGTGCCAGCATAATGTACCCCTCAGGGAAGACCCAGTACTTC. Translating gives CASIMYPSGKTQYF.

This clone turned up a few times. The chain has TRBV9 and TRBJ2-1; 10 bases match TRBD2. CDR3 size: 16 residues. J gave up 7 bases and V 4 bases, and 11 bases lay outside the gene matches. Germline V gene data show CDR1 as SGDLS and CDR2 as YYNGEE. In DNA, the CDR3 is TGTGCCAGCAGCTTCGGAAGCGGGGGGGCTGAGAATGAGCAGTTCTTC. It encodes CASSFGSGGAENEQFF.

This CDR3 reads CASSEASGGTYEQYF. Written as DNA, the CDR3 is TGTGCCAGCAGTGAAGCGTCAGGGGGCACCTACGAGCAGTACTTC. The chain carries TRBV6-1 and TRBJ2-7, with 8 bases lining up with TRBD1. Per the germline V gene, CDR1 is MNHNS and CDR2 is SASEGT. The CDR3 sequence is 15 residues long. V gave up 0 bases and J gave up 2 bases; unmatched junction bases: 3.